Below, 20 T cell receptor beta chains from the same sample are listed, as sequenced in a study of T-cell reconstitution after alpha-beta-depleted transplantation in children. A library of TCRbeta sequences, prepared with unique molecular identifiers, was generated. One entry per CDR3 protein results from TCRdb running MiXCR on the PCR reads. The sample holds about 460,000 distinct CDR3 sequences, approximately 10% seen once. Sequenced here: PBMCs, mostly from graft donor cells, sampled 180 days after TCRalphabeta/CD19-depleted stem cell transplant. These receptors came from a female patient aged 2 to 10 who had a stem cell transplant for aplastic anemia, so the T cells may come from the graft donor.

V and J are TRBV28 and TRBJ1-1, with 9 bases lining up with TRBD1. Germline V CDR1 and CDR2: MDHEN, SYDVKM. V shed 5 bases, J shed 10 bases, and the junction held 8 bases outside the gene matches. The CDR3 loop spans 13 amino acids. The CDR3 DNA is TGTGCCAGCAGTCCCTTGACAGGGGGGGGAGCTTTCTTT. It yields the protein CASSPLTGGGAFF.

CDR3 coding DNA: TGCAGCGGGGAGCAGGGGACTGGCTACACCTTC. It codes for CSGEQGTGYTF. This sequence joins TRBV29-1 and TRBJ1-2; perhaps TRBD1 as D (6 bases). The CDR3 spans 11 residues. Germline V lookup: CDR1 SQVTM, CDR2 ANQGSEA. Trimming stripped 7 bases from V and 7 bases from J, with 13 bases between.

The chain carries TRBV5-1 and TRBJ2-3; 11 nucleotides align to TRBD2. J was trimmed by 2 bases and V by 1 base; bases with no gene match: 6. Germline CDR1 reads SGHRS; CDR2 reads YFSETQ. The CDR3 sequence is 17 residues long. The CDR3 DNA reads TGCGCCAGCAGCTTGATGAGACTAGCGGGACCCACAGATACGCAGTATTTT. Its protein product is CASSLMRLAGPTDTQYF.

This clonotype was seen a handful of times. The rearrangement joins TRBV12-3 or TRBV12-4 to TRBJ1-2; 8 nucleotides line up with TRBD1. With 6 bases clipped from V and 7 bases from J, the junction kept 16 bases outside the gene matches. CDR3 size: 16 residues. CDR3 DNA sequence: TGTGCCAGCAGGGGCCCCGGTAGACAGGGGATCTCTGGCTACACCTTC. Translated, it gives CASRGPGRQGISGYTF.

This clonotype occurred a few times. The chain couples TRBV27 to TRBJ2-1; TRBD1 matches 8 bases. CDR1 MNHEY and CDR2 SMNVEV come from the germline V gene (reference sequence). The CDR3 covers 15 residues. The V segment lost 3 bases and the J segment 7 bases; nucleotides outside the gene matches: 8. The CDR3 coding sequence is TGTGCCAGCAGTTTTCGATGGACAGGGAAGAATGAGCAGTTCTTC. This gives the protein CASSFRWTGKNEQFF.

This clonotype was found a few times. The chain uses TRBV4-1 and TRBJ2-7; a possible D gene is TRBD2 (6 bases). Germline V gives CDR1 MGHRA, CDR2 YSYEKL. The V and J ends lost 1 base and 3 bases respectively, with 16 bases between them. CDR3 size: 16 residues. The CDR3 DNA reads TGCGCCAGCAGCCAAGTCCCATGGCGGAGGGGCTACGAGCAGTACTTC. It is translated as CASSQVPWRRGYEQYF.

The chain has TRBV15 and TRBJ2-7; no clear D. Germline CDR1 is LNHNV and CDR2 is YYDKDF (reference sequence). With 5 bases removed from V and 0 bases from J, the gap between germline ends came to 8 bases. The CDR3 extends over 13 amino acids. In nucleotides, the CDR3 is TGTGCCACCAGCTCTCACCCCTCCTACGAGCAGTACTTC. It specifies CATSSHPSYEQYF.

V and J are TRBV19 and TRBJ2-5; D remains ambiguous. The CDR3 contains 15 residues. The germline gives CDR1 LNHDA, CDR2 SQIVND (reference sequence). The germline V and J ends were trimmed by 6 bases and 1 base, with 15 bases remaining between them. Here the CDR3 DNA reads TGTGCCAGTAGCGGGCGCCGGCAGGTCCAAGAGACCCAGTACTTC. Protein product: CASSGRRQVQETQYF.

This clonotype was counted only a few times. The chain joins TRBV11-2 to TRBJ2-3; possible D gene TRBD2, 6 bases. Trimming pared 2 bases from V and 1 base from J, leaving 13 bases between. This CDR3 region has 16 residues. In germline, CDR1 is SGHAT, CDR2 FQNNGV. CDR3 sequence (DNA): TGTGCCAGCAGCTTAAAGGAGGGGACCGGCACAGATACGCAGTATTTT. Its protein product is CASSLKEGTGTDTQYF.

This clonotype was recorded many times. The V call is TRBV29-1, the J call TRBJ1-2; D gene ambiguous. The CDR3 covers 11 residues. From germline, CDR1 is SQVTM and CDR2 ANQGSEA. Trimming pared 6 bases from V and 3 bases from J, leaving 8 bases between. CDR3 sequence reads: CSVNKDYGYTF. The CDR3 DNA reads as TGCAGCGTGAACAAGGACTATGGCTACACCTTC.

This clonotype was recorded many times. The chain joins TRBV15 to TRBJ2-7, with TRBD1 matching over 7 bases. CDR1 LNHNV and CDR2 YYDKDF come from the germline V gene (reference sequence). This CDR3 has 13 residues. The V segment lost 5 bases and the J segment 3 bases; nucleotides outside the gene matches: 4. As DNA, the CDR3 is TGTGCCACCAGCCGGGACAGAAGCTACGAGCAGTACGTC. Protein product: CATSRDRSYEQYV.

The genes are TRBV18 and TRBJ2-5; D gene ambiguous. The CDR3 extends over 13 amino acids. The germline CDR1 and CDR2 sequences are KGHSH and LQKENI. Trimming cost V 8 bases and J 0 bases, with 10 bases left between them. The CDR3 bases are TGTGCCAGCACGCAATCGTACCAAGAGACCCAGTACTTC. Protein: CASTQSYQETQYF.

The chain employs TRBV4-1 and TRBJ2-2, with TRBD1 matching 7 bases. Germline CDR1 and CDR2: MGHRA and YSYEKL. This CDR3 region has 16 residues. V trimming: 0 bases; J trimming: 1 base; junction bases outside the gene matches: 2. CDR3 DNA: TGCGCCAGCAGCCAAGATCGGACAGGGAACACCGGGGAGCTGTTTTTT. Its translation: CASSQDRTGNTGELFF.

This clonotype turned up a few times. The chain has TRBV14 and TRBJ1-3, with D possibly being TRBD1 (5 bases). The CDR3 contains 15 residues. V lost 0 bases to trimming and J lost 7 bases, with 13 bases between them. The germline CDR1 and CDR2 sequences are SGHDN and FVKESK. The CDR3 DNA is TGTGCCAGCAGCCAAGAAGGAAGGGGCTCGAACACCATATATTTT. Amino acids: CASSQEGRGSNTIYF.

At least ten counts were recorded for this clonotype. The V and J genes are TRBV27 and TRBJ1-2; the D gene is possibly TRBD1 (5 bases). Trimming removed 7 bases from V and 4 bases from J, with 16 bases in between. The CDR3 is 14 amino acids. Per the germline V gene, CDR1 is MNHEY and CDR2 is SMNVEV (reference sequence). Here the CDR3 reads CASKRQKGTYGYTF. The CDR3, as DNA: TGTGCCAGCAAAAGACAGAAAGGAACCTATGGCTACACCTTC.

The rearrangement joins TRBV18 to TRBJ2-7; D is undetermined. Per the germline V gene, CDR1 is KGHSH and CDR2 is LQKENI. This CDR3 comprises 14 residues. V lost 4 bases and J 0 bases, leaving 10 bases between the germline ends. In DNA, the CDR3 is TGTGCCAGCTCACGGGTCAGCAACTCCTACGAGCAGTACTTC. This encodes CASSRVSNSYEQYF.

The chain links TRBV6-5 to TRBJ2-3; 7 nucleotides agree with TRBD2. Unmatched junction bases numbered 4, after V lost 2 bases and J lost 2 bases. The CDR3 runs to 15 residues. CDR1 and CDR2 from the germline V gene are MNHEY and SVGAGI. The CDR3 DNA reads as TGTGCCAGCAGTTACCTCGGGGGGTTCACAGATACGCAGTATTTT. It encodes CASSYLGGFTDTQYF.

This clonotype has just a few counts. This sequence joins TRBV7-3 and TRBJ2-1, with D possibly being TRBD2 (6 bases). CDR1 and CDR2 from the germline V gene are SGHTA and FQGTGA. V dropped 6 bases and J dropped 5 bases, with 20 bases sitting between them. The CDR3 totals 16 residues. The chain's CDR3 is CASSLGPSGSDNEQFF. CDR3 DNA: TGTGCCAGCAGTTTAGGGCCCTCCGGGAGCGACAATGAGCAGTTCTTC. Complete variable domain (other parts from reference TRBV7-3 and TRBJ2-1): GAGVSQTPSNKVTEKGKYVELRCDPISGHTALYWYRQSLGQGPEFLIYFQGTGAADDSGLPNDRFFAVRPEGSVSTLKIQRTERGDSAVYLCASSLGPSGSDNEQFFGPGTRLTVL.

This clonotype was detected a few times. The chain recombines TRBV9 with TRBJ2-5; weak D call: TRBD1 (6 bases). This CDR3 contains 13 residues. The germline V gene encodes CDR1 SGDLS and CDR2 YYNGEE. Trimming removed 4 bases at V and 3 bases at J, with 10 bases between. This CDR3 reads CASSTGLEETQYF. The CDR3 DNA is TGTGCCAGCAGCACAGGGCTTGAAGAGACCCAGTACTTC.

This clonotype was seen more than once but under ten times. V gene TRBV6-2 or TRBV6-3 combines with J gene TRBJ1-6, with D tentatively TRBD1 (6 bases). The CDR3 is 15 amino acids. The V gene's germline CDR1 is MNHEY and CDR2 SVGEGT. V lost 6 bases and J 10 bases, leaving 19 bases between the germline ends. This CDR3 reads CASREPQGWKSPLHF. As DNA, the CDR3 is TGTGCCAGCAGAGAACCACAGGGTTGGAAGTCACCCCTCCACTTT.